The 18 T cell receptor beta chains presented below share a single source sample, sequenced in a study of identical twins. TCRdb recomputed calls from the 5' RACE reads with MiXCR, one row per CDR3 protein. Altogether more than 600,000 distinct CDR3 sequences are present, 18% being singletons, with the ten largest covering around 13%. The sample also formed part of further work on T cells expressing NK-cell markers.

The sequenced material came from PBMCs. The receptors shown here come from a woman under 30 in good health.

In its sample, this clonotype was seen a few times. The gene calls are TRBV5-1 and TRBJ2-1, with 7 bases fitting TRBD1. There are 15 residues in the CDR3. Germline V gene sequence: CDR1 SGHRS, CDR2 YFSETQ. After removal of 4 bases from V and 9 bases from J, the junction contained 13 bases not matched to a gene. CDR3 in amino acids: CASSDPTQGDSEQFF. The CDR3 nucleotides read TGCGCCAGCAGCGACCCCACTCAGGGGGACAGTGAGCAGTTCTTC.

The chain couples TRBV20-1 to TRBJ1-4; 7 nucleotides line up with TRBD1. The CDR3 sequence is 13 residues long. The germline V gene encodes CDR1 DFQATT and CDR2 SNEGSKA (reference sequence). V was pared by 5 bases and J by 4 bases, with 4 bases of the junction left unmatched. This CDR3 is CSASGQLNEKLFF. The CDR3 region has the DNA TGCAGTGCTTCGGGACAGCTTAATGAAAAACTGTTTTTT.

This chain links TRBV18 with TRBJ2-7; 7 positions match TRBD1. Trimming removed 6 bases from V and 5 bases from J; junction bases left unmatched: 10. Germline lookup yields CDR1 KGHSH and CDR2 LQKENI. The CDR3 contains 14 residues. Here the CDR3 reads CASSRRGSPDEQYF. For the CDR3, the DNA is TGTGCCAGCTCTCGCAGGGGGAGTCCCGACGAGCAGTACTTC. The full variable domain, in which reference TRBV18 and TRBJ2-7 provide the parts outside the CDR3, is NAGVMQNPRHLVRRRGQEARLRCSPMKGHSHVYWYRQLPEEGLKFMVYLQKENIIDESGMPKERFSAEFPKEGPSILRIQQVVRGDSAAYFCASSRRGSPDEQYFGPGTRLTVT.

The chain uses TRBV12-3 or TRBV12-4 and TRBJ2-7, with 8 bases aligning to TRBD1. The ends lost 6 bases at V and 4 bases at J; junction bases unmatched: 5. CDR3 length: 13 amino acids. CDR3 sequence reads: CASSRQGKYEQYF. The CDR3 DNA reads TGTGCCAGCAGCCGACAGGGGAAATACGAGCAGTACTTC.

This clonotype was observed a handful of times. The rearrangement joins TRBV12-3 or TRBV12-4 to TRBJ2-3; D is perhaps TRBD2 (7 bases). The V and J ends lost 6 bases and 5 bases respectively, with 18 bases between them. The CDR3 is 15 residues long. CDR3 in DNA: TGTGCCAGCAGACGCTCCGGGGGGCCCATAGATACGCAGTATTTT. Residues: CASRRSGGPIDTQYF.

V gene TRBV14 combines with J gene TRBJ1-2; D unresolved. Germline lookup yields CDR1 SGHDN and CDR2 FVKESK. Deletions cut 4 bases from V and 1 base from J, with 10 bases between. This CDR3 has 14 residues. Written as DNA, the CDR3 is TGTGCCAGCAGCCTTTGGACCTATAACTATGGCTACACCTTC. It codes for CASSLWTYNYGYTF.

This clonotype was detected only a few times. The J gene is TRBJ2-5, the V gene TRBV20-1; 7 bases map to TRBD2. The V gene end was trimmed by 5 bases and the J gene end by 4 bases; junction bases not matched to a gene: 7. In germline, CDR1 is DFQATT, CDR2 SNEGSKA (reference sequence). The length of the CDR3 is 13 residues. Here the CDR3 DNA reads TGCAGTGCTCGGGAGGCCTCCCGAGAGACCCAGTACTTC. It is translated as CSAREASRETQYF.

J is TRBJ2-4 and V is TRBV20-1; D is undetermined. From germline, CDR1 is DFQATT and CDR2 SNEGSKA (reference sequence). The CDR3 is 15 amino acids. Trimming took 4 bases from V and 0 from J, leaving 13 bases between them. DNA of the CDR3: TGCAGTGCTATAAATCAGAGCCTAGCCAAAAACATTCAGTACTTC. This sequence encodes CSAINQSLAKNIQYF.

This clonotype has at least ten counts. V gene TRBV18 combines with J gene TRBJ1-2; no clear D gene. Trimming cost V 3 bases and J 0 bases, with 11 bases left between them. This CDR3 contains 15 residues. Germline CDR1 is KGHSH and CDR2 is LQKENI. In DNA, the CDR3 is TGTGCCAGCTCACCGTCCCATGGGGCTAACTATGGCTACACCTTC. This translates into CASSPSHGANYGYTF. The full variable domain, its missing parts supplied by reference TRBV18 and TRBJ1-2, is NAGVMQNPRHLVRRRGQEARLRCSPMKGHSHVYWYRQLPEEGLKFMVYLQKENIIDESGMPKERFSAEFPKEGPSILRIQQVVRGDSAAYFCASSPSHGANYGYTFGSGTRLTVV.

This clonotype was detected only a few times. The V call is TRBV10-3, the J call TRBJ1-2, with 8 nucleotides matching TRBD1. The germline CDR1 and CDR2 sequences are ENHRY and SYGVKD. The CDR3 is 14 residues long. V lost 3 bases to trimming and J lost 9 bases; unmatched junction nucleotides: 9. As DNA, the CDR3 is TGTGCCATCAGTGATCACGGACAGGGACTGAGCTACACCTTC. This encodes CAISDHGQGLSYTF.

This clonotype was seen more than once but under ten times. This rearrangement joins TRBV5-1 to TRBJ2-3; D call uncertain. The CDR3 length is 14 residues. Trimming shortened V by 0 bases and J by 6 bases, and 11 bases separated the two germline ends. The germline V gene encodes CDR1 SGHRS and CDR2 YFSETQ. The CDR3 sequence is CASSLETRSDTQYF. The CDR3 DNA follows: TGCGCCAGCAGCTTGGAGACCCGTTCCGATACGCAGTATTTT.

The chain employs TRBV7-2 and TRBJ1-1; D unclear. CDR1 is SGHTA and CDR2 is FQGNSA in the germline V gene. CDR3 length equals 15 residues. V lost 0 bases, J lost 0 bases, and 8 bases lay in between. The CDR3 DNA follows: TGTGCCAGCAGCTTAGCCTTAGCCCTGAACACTGAAGCTTTCTTT. Translating gives CASSLALALNTEAFF.

J is TRBJ2-2 and V is TRBV12-3 or TRBV12-4; D is ambiguous. With 2 bases removed from V and 1 base from J, the gap between germline ends came to 8 bases. The CDR3 covers 15 residues. For the CDR3, the DNA is TGTGCCAGCAGTTTAATCAGCCTGAACACCGGGGAGCTGTTTTTT. Translated, it gives CASSLISLNTGELFF.

This clonotype was seen only a few times. This rearrangement joins TRBV10-3 to TRBJ1-2; TRBD1 matches at 7 bases. V shed 6 bases, J shed 7 bases, and the junction held 5 bases outside the gene matches. This CDR3 has 12 amino acids. Germline V gene sequence: CDR1 ENHRY, CDR2 SYGVKD. The CDR3 region has the DNA TGTGCCATCAGCCCAGACAGGGTTGGCTACACCTTC. Protein product: CAISPDRVGYTF.

This clonotype was seen only once. The chain combines TRBV10-1 with TRBJ2-1; weak D call: TRBD2 (5 bases). This CDR3 contains 13 residues. CDR1 is WNHNN, CDR2 SYGVQD, per germline (reference sequence). The germline V and J ends were trimmed by 7 bases and 12 bases, with 19 bases remaining between them. The CDR3 region has the DNA TGCGCCAGCATGATAGCAGAGGGAACGGGGCAGTTCTTC. Translation: CASMIAEGTGQFF.

The sample holds many counts of this clonotype. V is TRBV7-2 and J is TRBJ2-1; D might be TRBD2 (5 bases). CDR3 size: 15 residues. The germline V and J ends were trimmed by 3 bases and 2 bases, with 11 bases remaining between them. The germline CDR1 and CDR2 sequences are SGHTA and FQGNSA. This CDR3 is CASSLGVLAYNEQFF. DNA for the CDR3: TGTGCCAGCAGCTTGGGAGTTCTCGCCTACAATGAGCAGTTCTTC.

The chain is built from TRBV15 and TRBJ2-7, with no clear D. The germline V gene has CDR1 LNHNV and CDR2 YYDKDF (reference sequence). V shed 5 bases and J shed 3 bases, with 20 bases lying between them. This CDR3 is 16 amino acids long. DNA of the CDR3: TGTGCCACCAGCGGAGCAGCCAGATTATCATACTACGAGCAGTACTTC. Its translation is CATSGAARLSYYEQYF.

In this sample, this clonotype turned up a few times. This sequence joins TRBV20-1 and TRBJ2-2; 10 positions match TRBD1. V shed 5 bases and J 7 bases; nucleotides not matched to a gene: 10. There are 15 residues in the CDR3. Germline V gene lookup returns CDR1 DFQATT and CDR2 SNEGSKA (reference sequence). CDR3 residues: CSASTGTGEGGELFF. CDR3 in DNA: TGCAGTGCTTCTACCGGGACAGGGGAAGGCGGGGAGCTGTTTTTT.